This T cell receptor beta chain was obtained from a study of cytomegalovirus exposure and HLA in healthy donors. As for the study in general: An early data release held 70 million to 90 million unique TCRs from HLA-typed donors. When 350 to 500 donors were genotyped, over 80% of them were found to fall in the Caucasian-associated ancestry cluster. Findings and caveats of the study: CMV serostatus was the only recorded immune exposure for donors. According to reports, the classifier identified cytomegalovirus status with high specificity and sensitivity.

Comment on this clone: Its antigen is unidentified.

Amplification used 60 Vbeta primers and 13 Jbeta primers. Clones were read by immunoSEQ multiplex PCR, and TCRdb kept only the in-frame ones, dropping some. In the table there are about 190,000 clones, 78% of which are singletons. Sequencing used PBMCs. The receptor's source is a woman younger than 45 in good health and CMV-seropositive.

The CDR3: CASSAAPLSGPGDSPLHF. In DNA, the CDR3 is TGTGCCAGCAGCGCGGCCCCATTGTCGGGACCGGGGGATTCACCCCTCCACTTT. The chain links TRBV9 to TRBJ1-6; weak D call: TRBD1 (5 bases). The CDR3 has 18 amino acids. Germline V gene sequence: CDR1 SGDLS, CDR2 YYNGEE. Trimming pared 3 bases from V and 8 bases from J, leaving 24 bases between.